The source of this T cell receptor (beta chain) is a study of blood T cell repertoires in COVID-19. Trimming cost V 4 bases and J 2 bases, with 12 bases left between them. CDR1 and CDR2 (germline): LNHDA, SQIVND (reference sequence). The CDR3 extends over 14 amino acids. Only in-frame clones appear in the TCRdb table, and some are missing; sequencing was by immunoSEQ multiplex PCR. Of some 290,000 clones detected, 89% appear once; the ten largest clones hold over 8.5%. Sequencing input: PBMCs or T cells enriched from blood (not recorded which). The origin of this receptor is a young woman who had recovered from COVID-19. V and J are TRBV19 and TRBJ2-7, with D unclear. In DNA, the CDR3 is TGTGCCAGTAGTACGAGCAGACAAGCCTACGAGCAGTACTTC. Its translation is CASSTSRQAYEQYF.